This T cell receptor beta chain originates from a study of Graves' ophthalmopathy and Graves' hyperthyroidism. Study-wide results and limits: A majority of expanded thyroid clonotypes exceeding 0.001 frequency were likewise present in blood.

RNA transcripts served as template for amplifying TCR beta CDR3 sequences. After a first-round RT-PCR with HTBI primers, a second-round multiplex PCR was run. TCRdb itself ran the multiplex PCR reads through MiXCR, one entry per CDR3 protein. Of over a million distinct CDR3 sequences in the sample, about 36% are singletons; the top ten hold over 8.5%. Symptoms, serum thyroxine and TRAb, thyroid ultrasound, and orbital computed tomography formed the diagnostic basis. This clonotype has ten or more counts. Its cognate antigen is unknown. This CDR3 has 12 residues. CDR1 and CDR2 from the germline V gene are SQVTM and ANQGSEA. Trimming shortened V by 6 bases and J by 1 base, and 9 bases separated the two germline ends.

The receptor was isolated from an adult man with Graves' hyperthyroidism. The sequencing sample was made of peripheral blood or thyroid tissue (not recorded which). This chain uses TRBV29-1 with TRBJ1-1, with TRBD1 as a possible D gene (6 bases). The CDR3 sequence: CSVEDRNTEAFF. Written as DNA, the CDR3 is TGCAGCGTCGAGGACAGGAACACTGAAGCTTTCTTT.